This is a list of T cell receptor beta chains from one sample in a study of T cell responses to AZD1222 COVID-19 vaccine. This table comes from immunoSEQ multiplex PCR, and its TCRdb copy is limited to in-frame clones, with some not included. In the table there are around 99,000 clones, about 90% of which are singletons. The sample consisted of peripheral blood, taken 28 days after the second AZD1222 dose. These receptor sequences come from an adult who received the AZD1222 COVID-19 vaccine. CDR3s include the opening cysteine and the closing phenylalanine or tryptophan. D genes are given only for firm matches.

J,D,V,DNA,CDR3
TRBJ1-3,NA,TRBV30,TGTGCCTGGAGTGTAGGACAGCGTTATAGCTCTGGAAACACCATATATTTT,CAWSVGQRYSSGNTIYF
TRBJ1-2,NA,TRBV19,TGTGCCAGTACTGTGGGAGGGGATCATTATGGCTACACCTTC,CASTVGGDHYGYTF
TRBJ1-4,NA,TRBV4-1,TGCGCCAGCAGCCAAGAGTCAGGGCGTACTAATGAAAAACTGTTTTTT,CASSQESGRTNEKLFF
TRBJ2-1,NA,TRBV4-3,TGCGCCAGCAGCCAAGAGCGAAGTGAGCAGTTCTTC,CASSQERSEQFF
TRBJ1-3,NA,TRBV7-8,TGTGCCAGCAGCGTTAAAAGAGGGATAAACCCTGGAAACACCATATATTTT,CASSVKRGINPGNTIYF
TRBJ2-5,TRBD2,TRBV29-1,TGCAGCGTCCACTCCTCGGCTAGCGGGAGTTGGAGAGAGACCCAGTACTTC,CSVHSSASGSWRETQYF
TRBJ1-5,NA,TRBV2,TGTGCCAGCAGTCCCACGCGGGGTGGGCCCCAGCATTTT,CASSPTRGGPQHF
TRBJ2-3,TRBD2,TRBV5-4,TGTGCCAGCAGTCGGGGGACTAGCGGGGTTGGGGGCACAGATACGCAGTATTTT,CASSRGTSGVGGTDTQYF
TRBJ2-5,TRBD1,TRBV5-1,TGCGCCAGCAGCCGTAGCGACAGGGCTACGGAGACCCAGTACTTC,CASSRSDRATETQYF
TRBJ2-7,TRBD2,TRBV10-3,TGTGCCATCAGTGAGCCCAAGGGGCGGGGGACCTCCTACGAGCAGTACTTC,CAISEPKGRGTSYEQYF
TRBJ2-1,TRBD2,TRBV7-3,TGTGCCAGCAGCTTAGAACTAGCGGGGAACAATGAGCAGTTCTTC,CASSLELAGNNEQFF
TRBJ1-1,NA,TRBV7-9,TGTGCCAGCACGATACCTGAAGCTTTCTTT,CASTIPEAFF
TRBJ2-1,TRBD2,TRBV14,TGTGCCAGCAGCCAAGGCCCGGGACTACAAAACAATGAGCAGTTCTTC,CASSQGPGLQNNEQFF
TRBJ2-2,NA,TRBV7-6,TGTGCCAGCAGCTTAAGTTGGGATTGGTCCGGGGAGCTGTTTTTT,CASSLSWDWSGELFF
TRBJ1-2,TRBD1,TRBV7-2,TGTGCCAGCAGCTTAGGGGGAGGGACAGCCGATCGGGGCTACACCTTC,CASSLGGGTADRGYTF
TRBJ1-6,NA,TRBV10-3,TGTGCCATCAGTGACGGGGGGAAAATGGGACCCCTCCACTTT,CAISDGGKMGPLHF
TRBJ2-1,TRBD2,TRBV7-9,TGTGCCAGCAGCTTAGGCACGGGAGGGCCTCCTAATGAGCAGTTCTTC,CASSLGTGGPPNEQFF
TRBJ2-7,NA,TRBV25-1,TGTGCCAGCAGTGAAGGGGGCTCCTCGTACGAGCAGTACTTC,CASSEGGSSYEQYF
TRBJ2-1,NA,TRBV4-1,TGCGCCAGCGGACCCGGGGGGCCAATCACCTACAATGAGCAGTTCTTC,CASGPGGPITYNEQFF